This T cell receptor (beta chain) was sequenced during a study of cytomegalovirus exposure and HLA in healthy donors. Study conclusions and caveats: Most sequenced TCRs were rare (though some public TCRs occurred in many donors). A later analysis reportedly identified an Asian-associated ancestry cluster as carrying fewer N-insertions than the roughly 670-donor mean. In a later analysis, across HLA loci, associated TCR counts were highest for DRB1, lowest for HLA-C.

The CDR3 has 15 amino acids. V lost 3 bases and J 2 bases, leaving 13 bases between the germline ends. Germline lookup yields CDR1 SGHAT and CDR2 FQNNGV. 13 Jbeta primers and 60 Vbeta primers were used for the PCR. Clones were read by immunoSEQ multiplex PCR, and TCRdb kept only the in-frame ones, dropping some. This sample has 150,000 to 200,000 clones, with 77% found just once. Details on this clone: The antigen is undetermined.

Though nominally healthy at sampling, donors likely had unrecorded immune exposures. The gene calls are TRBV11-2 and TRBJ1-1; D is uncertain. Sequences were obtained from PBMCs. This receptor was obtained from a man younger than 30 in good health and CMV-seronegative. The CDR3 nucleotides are TGTGCCAGCAGCTTGGCGTGGCAGCGTAACACTGAAGCTTTCTTT. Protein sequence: CASSLAWQRNTEAFF.